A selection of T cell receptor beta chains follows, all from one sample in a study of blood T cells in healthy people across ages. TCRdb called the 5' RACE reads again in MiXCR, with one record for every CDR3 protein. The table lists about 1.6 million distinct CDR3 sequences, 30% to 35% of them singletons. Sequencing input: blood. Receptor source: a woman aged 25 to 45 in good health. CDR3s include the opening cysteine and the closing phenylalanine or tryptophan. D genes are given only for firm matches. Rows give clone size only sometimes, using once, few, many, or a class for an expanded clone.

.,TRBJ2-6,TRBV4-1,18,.,CASSQVFEKASGANVLTF,TGCGCCAGCAGCCAAGTTTTTGAGAAGGCTTCTGGGGCCAACGTCCTGACTTTC
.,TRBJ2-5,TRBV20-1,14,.,CSASFGIRLETQYF,TGCAGTGCTAGTTTCGGGATCCGGTTGGAGACCCAGTACTTC
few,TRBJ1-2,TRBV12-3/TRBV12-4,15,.,CASSLAPAEGYGYTF,TGTGCCAGCAGTTTAGCCCCGGCCGAGGGATATGGCTACACCTTC
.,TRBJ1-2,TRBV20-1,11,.,CSAPGFYGYTF,TGCAGTGCTCCGGGGTTCTATGGCTACACCTTC
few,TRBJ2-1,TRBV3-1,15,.,CASSPIQGSYNEQFF,TGTGCCAGCAGCCCCATTCAGGGGTCCTACAATGAGCAGTTCTTC
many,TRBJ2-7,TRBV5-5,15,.,CASSPLLLGVGEQYF,TGTGCCAGCAGCCCGCTCTTACTTGGTGTGGGGGAGCAGTACTTC
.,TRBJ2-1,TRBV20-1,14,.,CSASARDSYNERFF,TGCAGTGCTAGTGCCCGGGACTCCTACAATGAGCGGTTCTTC
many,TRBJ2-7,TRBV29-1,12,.,CSVHRDVGEQYF,TGCAGCGTCCACAGGGATGTAGGCGAGCAGTACTTC
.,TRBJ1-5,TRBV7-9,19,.,CASSFHQDGAVLSNQPQHF,TGTGCCAGCAGCTTTCATCAAGACGGGGCAGTACTTAGCAATCAGCCCCAGCATTTT
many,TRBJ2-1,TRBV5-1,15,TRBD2,CASSSMASGDNEQFF,TGCGCCAGCAGCTCCATGGCTAGCGGAGACAATGAGCAGTTCTTC
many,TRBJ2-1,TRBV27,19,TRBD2,CASSPASGGVHLPYNEQFF,TGTGCCAGCAGCCCCGCTAGCGGGGGGGTCCACCTCCCCTACAATGAGCAGTTCTTC
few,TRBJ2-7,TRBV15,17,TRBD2,CATSRGLAGGISYEQYF,TGTGCCACCAGCAGGGGACTAGCGGGGGGAATCTCCTACGAGCAGTACTTC
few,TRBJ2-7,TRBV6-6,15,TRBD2,CASSYSTSGTYEQYF,TGTGCCAGCAGTTACTCGACTAGCGGGACCTACGAGCAGTACTTC
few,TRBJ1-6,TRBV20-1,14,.,CSASPLTGNSPLHF,TGCAGTGCTAGCCCCCTGACAGGAAATTCACCCCTCCACTTT
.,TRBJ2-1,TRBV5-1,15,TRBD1,CASSSGTGRIGEQFF,TGCGCCAGCAGCTCCGGGACAGGGAGGATTGGCGAGCAGTTCTTC
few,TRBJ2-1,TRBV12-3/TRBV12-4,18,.,CASSFPIRRESSYNEQFF,TGTGCCAGCAGTTTCCCTATTCGAAGGGAGAGCTCCTACAATGAGCAGTTCTTC
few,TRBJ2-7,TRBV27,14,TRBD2,CASRKSGRAHEQYF,TGTGCCAGCAGAAAAAGCGGGAGGGCCCACGAGCAGTACTTC
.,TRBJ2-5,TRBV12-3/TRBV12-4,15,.,CASSSHAGIQETQYF,TGTGCCAGCAGTTCCCACGCGGGCATCCAAGAGACCCAGTACTTC
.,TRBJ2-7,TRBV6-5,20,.,CASSYSNPLLATTFYEWQYF,TGTGCCAGCAGTTACTCGAACCCCCTCCTAGCGACGACCTTCTACGAGTGGCAGTACTTC
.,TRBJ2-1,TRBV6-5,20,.,CASSYSADGWERESYNEQFF,TGTGCCAGCAGTTACTCGGCGGACGGATGGGAGCGAGAGTCCTACAATGAGCAGTTCTTC
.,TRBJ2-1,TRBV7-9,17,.,CASSLAIGGITDNEQFF,TGTGCCAGCAGCTTAGCGATAGGGGGGATCACCGACAATGAGCAGTTCTTC
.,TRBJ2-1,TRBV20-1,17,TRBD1,CSARDPGQASSYNEQFF,TGCAGTGCTAGAGATCCAGGACAGGCCAGCTCCTACAATGAGCAGTTCTTC
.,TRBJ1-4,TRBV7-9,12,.,CASSPDSERLFF,TGTGCCAGCAGCCCGGACAGTGAAAGACTGTTTTTT
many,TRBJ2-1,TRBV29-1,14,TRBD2,CSVEGGTSYNEQFF,TGCAGCGTTGAGGGGGGGACTTCTTACAATGAGCAGTTCTTC
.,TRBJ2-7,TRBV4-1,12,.,CASSQGIAEQYF,TGCGCCAGCAGCCAGGGGATAGCCGAGCAGTACTTC
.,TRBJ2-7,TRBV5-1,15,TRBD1,CASSWAGTGLYEQYF,TGTGCCAGCAGCTGGGCGGGGACAGGTCTCTACGAGCAGTACTTC
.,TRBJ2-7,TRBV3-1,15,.,CASSRSGQGPYEQYF,TGTGCCAGCAGCCGAAGTGGGCAGGGTCCCTACGAGCAGTACTTC
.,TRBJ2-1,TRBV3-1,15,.,CASSQEGTIYNEQFF,TGTGCCAGCAGCCAAGAAGGGACAATCTACAATGAGCAGTTCTTC
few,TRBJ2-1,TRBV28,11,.,CASTQNHEQFF,TGTGCCAGCACTCAAAACCATGAGCAGTTCTTC
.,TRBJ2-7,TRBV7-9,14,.,CASSLGGTLDEQYF,TGTGCCAGCAGCTTGGGAGGAACCTTGGACGAGCAGTACTTC
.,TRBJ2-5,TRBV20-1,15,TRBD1,CSGGTGGYGQETQYF,TGCAGCGGAGGGACAGGGGGCTACGGACAAGAGACCCAGTACTTC
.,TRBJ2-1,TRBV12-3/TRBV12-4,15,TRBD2,CASSSAGLGINEQFF,TGTGCCAGCAGTTCCGCGGGACTAGGAATCAATGAGCAGTTCTTC
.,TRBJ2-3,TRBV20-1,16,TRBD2,CSASDRLAASTGTQYF,TGCAGTGCTAGCGACCGGCTAGCGGCTAGCACAGGTACGCAGTATTTT
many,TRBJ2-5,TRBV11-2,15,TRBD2,CASSPGLARRETQYF,TGTGCCAGCAGCCCGGGACTAGCACGACGTGAGACCCAGTACTTC
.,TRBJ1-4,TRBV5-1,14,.,CASGLYATNEKLFF,TGCGCCAGCGGATTATATGCAACTAATGAAAAACTGTTTTTT
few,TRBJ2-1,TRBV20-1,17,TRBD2,CSAREGLADLYGNEQFF,TGCAGTGCTAGAGAGGGACTAGCGGATCTTTACGGGAATGAGCAGTTCTTC
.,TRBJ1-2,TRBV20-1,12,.,CSAREGPNGYTF,TGCAGTGCCCGGGAGGGGCCTAATGGCTACACCTTC
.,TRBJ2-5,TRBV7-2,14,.,CASSLMVSQETQYF,TGTGCCAGCAGCTTAATGGTCAGCCAAGAGACCCAGTACTTC
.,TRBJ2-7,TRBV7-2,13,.,CASSRVTIYEQYF,TGTGCCAGCAGCCGGGTGACTATCTACGAGCAGTACTTC
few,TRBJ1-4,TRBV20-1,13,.,CSAREWGDEKLFF,TGCAGTGCTAGAGAATGGGGGGATGAAAAACTGTTTTTT
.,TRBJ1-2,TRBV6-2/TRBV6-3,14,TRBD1,CASRKGDRGYGYTF,TGTGCCAGCAGAAAAGGGGACAGAGGGTATGGCTACACCTTC
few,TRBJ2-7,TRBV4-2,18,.,CASSQDVMGADGGYEQYF,TGTGCCAGCAGCCAAGATGTGATGGGGGCAGATGGGGGCTACGAGCAGTACTTC
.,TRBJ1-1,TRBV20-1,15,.,CSARLPGHGTGEAFF,TGCAGTGCTAGACTTCCGGGACACGGAACAGGTGAAGCTTTCTTT
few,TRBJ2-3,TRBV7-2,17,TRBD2,CASSLARGGARADTQYF,TGTGCCAGCAGCTTAGCGCGGGGGGGCGCACGAGCAGATACGCAGTATTTT
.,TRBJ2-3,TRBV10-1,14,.,CAGSELAVTDTQYF,TGCGCCGGCAGTGAGTTAGCGGTCACAGATACGCAGTATTTT
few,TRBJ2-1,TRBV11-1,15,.,CASSPIMEGYNEQFF,TGTGCCAGCAGCCCGATAATGGAGGGCTACAATGAGCAGTTCTTC
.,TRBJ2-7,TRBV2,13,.,CASRGSGVDEQYF,TGTGCCAGCAGGGGGTCCGGGGTCGACGAGCAGTACTTC
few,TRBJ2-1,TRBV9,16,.,CASSVAGRGSYNEQFF,TGTGCCAGCAGCGTAGCTGGAAGGGGCTCCTACAATGAGCAGTTCTTC
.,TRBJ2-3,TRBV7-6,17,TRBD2,CASSLFPSGADTDTQYF,TGTGCCAGCAGCTTGTTTCCTAGCGGGGCCGACACAGATACGCAGTATTTT